The 31 T cell receptor beta chains listed next were all sequenced from one sample in a study of blood T cell repertoires in COVID-19. Clones were sequenced by immunoSEQ multiplex PCR, and TCRdb holds only the in-frame ones, with some missing. Of under 110,000 clones in the sample, about 90% were seen once. Sequencing used peripheral blood. The receptors derive from a woman in her twenties or thirties with acute or convalescent COVID-19.

The rearrangement joins TRBV24-1 to TRBJ2-2; 8 bases fit TRBD1. The CDR3 has 14 residues. The junction had 8 bases not matched to a gene; V was cut back by 10 bases and J by 5 bases. Germline V lookup: CDR1 KGHDR, CDR2 SFDVKD. CDR3 loop: CATNDRGDTGELFF. CDR3 sequence (DNA): TGTGCCACGAACGACAGGGGAGATACCGGGGAGCTGTTTTTT.

The chain has TRBV7-9 and TRBJ1-2; D is ambiguous. Trimming stripped 4 bases from V and 6 bases from J, with 9 bases between. Germline lookup yields CDR1 SEHNR and CDR2 FQNEAQ (reference sequence). This CDR3 spans 12 amino acids. The DNA of the CDR3 is TGTGCCAGCAGCTCCCTTCGTGATGGCTACACCTTC. It encodes CASSSLRDGYTF.

The rearrangement links TRBV19 to TRBJ1-1; TRBD1 aligns across 7 bases. Trimming at V came to 7 bases and at J to 1 base, leaving 21 bases not matched to a gene. The CDR3 spans 19 residues. Germline V gene lookup returns CDR1 LNHDA and CDR2 SQIVND (reference sequence). CDR3 in amino acids: CASISEIPSRGARNTEAFF. CDR3 bases: TGTGCCAGTATCTCGGAAATTCCATCCAGGGGGGCGCGGAACACTGAAGCTTTCTTT.

The V call is TRBV9, the J call TRBJ2-1, with a possible D match to TRBD1 (5 bases). V was shortened by 0 bases and J by 10 bases, with 17 bases between the two germline ends. The CDR3 has 15 residues. The germline V gene has CDR1 SGDLS and CDR2 YYNGEE. Here the CDR3 reads CASSVGPRVFGEQFF. The CDR3 nucleotides read TGTGCCAGCAGCGTAGGGCCCAGGGTATTTGGGGAGCAGTTCTTC.

The V and J genes are TRBV5-1 and TRBJ2-2, with TRBD1 matching 7 bases. J was trimmed by 0 bases and V by 4 bases; bases with no gene match: 6. The CDR3 is 16 residues long. Germline-derived CDR1 and CDR2 are SGHRS and YFSETQ. CDR3: CASSVTGVANTGELFF. The DNA of the CDR3 is TGCGCCAGCAGCGTTACAGGGGTCGCGAACACCGGGGAGCTGTTTTTT.

The chain carries TRBV27 and TRBJ1-6; maybe TRBD1 (5 bases). Germline V gene lookup returns CDR1 MNHEY and CDR2 SMNVEV (reference sequence). CDR3 length equals 14 residues. V was trimmed by 2 bases and J by 10 bases, leaving 12 bases between them. In nucleotides, the CDR3 is TGTGCCAGCAGTTTAAGGGTGGAGGGGTCACCCCTCCACTTT. Its translation is CASSLRVEGSPLHF.

The chain links TRBV14 to TRBJ1-1; D ambiguous. V lost 2 bases, J lost 4 bases, and 11 bases lay in between. Looked up from germline, CDR1 is SGHDN and CDR2 is FVKESK. This CDR3 spans 14 amino acids. As DNA, the CDR3 is TGTGCCAGCAGCCAAAGAGGGAGTACCACTGAAGCTTTCTTT. Protein sequence: CASSQRGSTTEAFF.

The V call is TRBV4-1, the J call TRBJ1-5; D gene uncertain. Trimming left V 4 bases short and J 4 bases short, with 14 bases between. The CDR3 extends over 15 amino acids. Per the germline V gene, CDR1 is MGHRA and CDR2 is YSYEKL. The CDR3 reads CASSPQSRGNQPQHF. The CDR3 region has the DNA TGCGCCAGCAGCCCCCAGAGCCGGGGTAATCAGCCCCAGCATTTT.

This clone has a handful of counts. The rearrangement links TRBV28 to TRBJ1-5; 12 bases map to TRBD1. The CDR3 extends over 15 amino acids. Germline V gives CDR1 MDHEN, CDR2 SYDVKM. V gave up 6 bases and J gave up 6 bases; unmatched junction bases: 6. The CDR3: CASRPGQGAAQPQHF. CDR3 nucleotides: TGTGCCAGCAGGCCGGGACAGGGGGCTGCTCAGCCCCAGCATTTT. Using reference TRBV28 and TRBJ1-5 for the parts outside the CDR3, the full variable domain is DVKVTQSSRYLVKRTGEKVFLECVQDMDHENMFWYRQDPGLGLRLIYFSYDVKMKEKGDIPEGYSVSREKKERFSLILESASTNQTSMYLCASRPGQGAAQPQHFGDGTRLSIL.

CDR3 bases: TGTGCCAGCAGCCGGGACAGGGCCGGGGAGCTGTTTTTT. Translation gives CASSRDRAGELFF. The chain links TRBV27 to TRBJ2-2, with 9 bases lining up with TRBD1. Germline V CDR1 and CDR2: MNHEY, SMNVEV (reference sequence). Trimming removed 6 bases from V and 6 bases from J; junction bases left unmatched: 2. The CDR3 is 13 amino acids.

The chain carries TRBV28 and TRBJ2-5; a possible D gene is TRBD1 (6 bases). V was shortened by 5 bases and J by 3 bases, with 16 bases between the two germline ends. Germline V lookup: CDR1 MDHEN, CDR2 SYDVKM. CDR3 length equals 15 residues. The DNA for the CDR3 is TGTGCCAGCAGTCATGGACAGTTCCAGAAAGAGACCCAGTACTTC. Its protein is CASSHGQFQKETQYF.

The chain is built from TRBV6-1 and TRBJ2-3; D might be TRBD2 (7 bases). CDR1 is MNHNS and CDR2 is SASEGT in the germline V gene. The CDR3 runs to 17 residues. With 2 bases removed from V and 2 bases from J, the gap between germline ends came to 17 bases. The CDR3 region is CASSEWGGGSATDTQYF. The CDR3 DNA sequence: TGTGCCAGCAGTGAATGGGGCGGGGGCTCAGCCACAGATACGCAGTATTTT.

The genes are TRBV11-2 and TRBJ2-7; D ambiguous. With 3 bases removed from V and 0 bases from J, the gap between germline ends came to 9 bases. This CDR3 is built from 14 residues. Per the germline V gene, CDR1 is SGHAT and CDR2 is FQNNGV. The DNA of the CDR3 is TGTGCCAGCAGCTTGGGCCAGCTCTCCTACGAGCAGTACTTC. It yields the protein CASSLGQLSYEQYF.

The chain combines TRBV28 with TRBJ1-6; maybe TRBD1 (6 bases). The CDR3 is 16 amino acids. The V and J ends lost 10 bases and 5 bases respectively, with 21 bases between them. Germline lookup yields CDR1 MDHEN and CDR2 SYDVKM. The CDR3 DNA follows: TGTGCCACCACCCGAGGCAGGGGAAATGATAATTCACCCCTCCACTTT. This sequence encodes CATTRGRGNDNSPLHF.

V and J are TRBV7-9 and TRBJ2-1; 8 bases line up with TRBD2. Per the germline V gene, CDR1 is SEHNR and CDR2 is FQNEAQ (reference sequence). V was pared by 3 bases and J by 4 bases, with 11 bases of the junction left unmatched. The CDR3 has 17 amino acids. This CDR3 is CASSFPALAGIYNEQFF. For the CDR3, the DNA is TGTGCCAGCAGCTTCCCCGCGTTAGCGGGGATTTACAATGAGCAGTTCTTC.

The chain is built from TRBV6-2 or TRBV6-3 and TRBJ2-1, with 12 nucleotides matching TRBD2. The CDR3 is 19 amino acids. Germline CDR1 MNHEY, CDR2 SVGEGT. The trim removed 1 base at V and 1 base at J, leaving 8 bases unmatched. CDR3 sequence (DNA): TGTGCCAGCAGTTACTTGACTAGCGGGGGCCTCCCTTCCTACAATGAGCAGTTCTTC. This encodes CASSYLTSGGLPSYNEQFF.

The CDR3 loop reads CASSPTGGVTEAFF. As DNA, the CDR3 is TGTGCCAGCAGCCCTACAGGGGGAGTCACTGAAGCTTTCTTT. The chain employs TRBV7-3 and TRBJ1-1, with TRBD1 matching over 8 bases. Trimming at V came to 5 bases and at J to 4 bases, leaving 6 bases not matched to a gene. The germline CDR1 and CDR2 sequences are SGHTA and FQGTGA. This CDR3 region has 14 residues.

This rearrangement joins TRBV4-1 to TRBJ1-1, with D possibly being TRBD1 (5 bases). The CDR3 contains 13 residues. Trimming stripped 1 base from V and 2 bases from J, with 5 bases between. Per germline, CDR1 MGHRA and CDR2 YSYEKL. CDR3: CASSQGGNTEAFF. CDR3 coding DNA: TGCGCCAGCAGCCAAGGGGGCAACACTGAAGCTTTCTTT.

The J gene is TRBJ2-1, the V gene TRBV29-1; D is uncertain. Per germline, CDR1 SQVTM and CDR2 ANQGSEA. Trimming removed 6 bases at V and 5 bases at J, with 32 bases between. The CDR3 runs to 19 residues. CDR3 sequence (DNA): TGCAGCGTGTACTTGATTTTCACTCAACAAACTATTAGAGACAATGAGCAGTTCTTC. Protein sequence: CSVYLIFTQQTIRDNEQFF.

The chain uses TRBV20-1 and TRBJ2-1; 9 bases match TRBD2. J gave up 9 bases and V 3 bases, and 12 bases lay outside the gene matches. Germline CDR1 and CDR2: DFQATT and SNEGSKA (reference sequence). The CDR3 loop spans 15 amino acids. In nucleotides, the CDR3 is TGCAGTGCTAGTTCTACTCCGGGACTAGCTGTTGAGCAGTTCTTC. Translated, it gives CSASSTPGLAVEQFF.

A single count supports this clone. The chain couples TRBV13 to TRBJ2-1, with 12 bases fitting TRBD2. Germline V gene data show CDR1 as PRHDT and CDR2 as FYEKMQ (reference sequence). The junction had 15 bases not matched to a gene; V was cut back by 6 bases and J by 0 bases. The CDR3 sequence is 20 residues long. CDR3 coding DNA: TGTGCCAGCAGATCCTTACTAGCGGGGGGCTACCTCAGCTCCTACAATGAGCAGTTCTTC. It yields the protein CASRSLLAGGYLSSYNEQFF.

The chain recombines TRBV11-3 with TRBJ1-1, with D possibly TRBD1 on 5 matching bases. Deletions cut 0 bases from V and 5 bases from J, with 13 bases between. In germline, CDR1 is SGHNT, CDR2 YENEEA. The CDR3 contains 15 residues. CDR3: CASSLDGAGWTEAFF. CDR3 coding DNA: TGTGCCAGCAGCTTAGATGGGGCCGGGTGGACTGAAGCTTTCTTT.

V gene TRBV6-2 or TRBV6-3 combines with J gene TRBJ2-1, with 9 bases fitting TRBD2. Germline loops: CDR1 MNHEY, CDR2 SVGEGT. This CDR3 has 14 residues. After removal of 0 bases from V and 14 bases from J, the junction contained 8 bases not matched to a gene. This CDR3 reads CASSYSIIAGVEFF. The DNA for the CDR3 is TGTGCCAGCAGTTACTCGATTATAGCGGGGGTTGAGTTCTTC.

The V gene is TRBV28, the J gene TRBJ1-5; D not resolved. CDR3 size: 15 residues. V was trimmed by 4 bases and J by 0 bases, leaving 10 bases between them. CDR1 and CDR2 from the germline V gene are MDHEN and SYDVKM. CDR3 sequence (DNA): TGTGCCAGCAGTTCTAGAAAGTATAGCAATCAGCCCCAGCATTTT. Its translation is CASSSRKYSNQPQHF.

This chain joins TRBV7-9 and TRBJ1-1; 7 nucleotides agree with TRBD1. CDR1 SEHNR and CDR2 FQNEAQ come from the germline V gene (reference sequence). This CDR3 has 16 amino acids. The ends lost 7 bases at V and 1 base at J; junction bases unmatched: 12. The CDR3 region is CASTIDRVIGNTEAFF. The CDR3 DNA reads as TGTGCCAGCACCATAGACAGGGTTATCGGGAACACTGAAGCTTTCTTT. The whole variable domain, remainder taken from reference TRBV7-9 and TRBJ1-1, is DTGVSQNPRHKITKRGQNVTFRCDPISEHNRLYWYRQTLGQGPEFLTYFQNEAQLEKSRLLSDRFSAERPKGSFSTLEIQRTEQGDSAMYLCASTIDRVIGNTEAFFGQGTRLTVV.

V gene TRBV7-3 combines with J gene TRBJ1-1; 11 positions match TRBD1. V was clipped by 5 bases and J by 1 base; unmatched bases: 3. This CDR3 has 15 residues. Looked up from germline, CDR1 is SGHTA and CDR2 is FQGTGA. The CDR3, as DNA: TGTGCCAGCAGCCTAGGGACAGGGGGGAACACTGAAGCTTTCTTT. Translated, it gives CASSLGTGGNTEAFF.

As concerns this clone: The same CDR3 can be traced to other DNA sequences in this sample. V is TRBV9 and J is TRBJ1-2; unclear D gene. The CDR3 contains 13 residues. Germline V lookup: CDR1 SGDLS, CDR2 YYNGEE. Trimming took off 0 bases at V and 2 bases at J, with 5 bases between the two ends. Written as DNA, the CDR3 is TGTGCCAGCAGCGTAGACAGCAACTATGGCTACACCTTC. Protein product: CASSVDSNYGYTF.

This clone showed up just once. The CDR3 loop reads CSVADRNSGNTIYF. DNA of the CDR3: TGCAGCGTCGCCGACAGAAACTCTGGAAACACCATATATTTT. The chain links TRBV29-1 to TRBJ1-3, with D maybe TRBD1 (5 bases). In germline, CDR1 is SQVTM, CDR2 ANQGSEA. The V end was cut by 6 bases, the J end by 0 bases, with 12 bases between. The length of the CDR3 is 14 residues.

CDR3 coding DNA: TGCAGTGCCACAGGACAGGGCTCCTACACCTTC. It specifies CSATGQGSYTF. The chain couples TRBV20-1 to TRBJ1-2, with 8 positions matching TRBD1. Germline CDR1 DFQATT, CDR2 SNEGSKA (reference sequence). The CDR3 loop spans 11 amino acids. The V gene end was trimmed by 6 bases and the J gene end by 10 bases; junction bases not matched to a gene: 7.

On this clone: The sample carries other DNA sequences with the same CDR3. The chain combines TRBV3-1 (or the pseudogene TRBV3-2) with TRBJ2-7, with D hard to call. Trimming shortened V by 2 bases and J by 3 bases, and 5 bases separated the two germline ends. The CDR3 has 12 amino acids. Per germline, CDR1 LGHDT and CDR2 YNNKEL (reference sequence). The CDR3 DNA is TGTGCCAGCAGCCAAAGAGGCTACGAGCAGTACTTC. This gives the protein CASSQRGYEQYF.

The J gene is TRBJ2-3, the V gene TRBV7-3, with D perhaps matching TRBD1 (5 bases). Germline V gives CDR1 SGHTA, CDR2 FQGTGA. The V end lost 5 bases, the J end lost 0 bases, and 18 bases lay between the germline ends. The CDR3 covers 17 residues. The CDR3 is CASSPPPGHPSTDTQYF. The CDR3 DNA is TGTGCCAGCAGCCCACCCCCAGGGCACCCTAGCACAGATACGCAGTATTTT.